Given below is one T cell receptor beta chain in context. This clone's antigen is unknown. It has no much larger one-base neighbor in the sample; base qualities were not kept. This specimen comes from a study of T cell changes during pregnancy in multiple sclerosis (dated by TCRdb to between 2019 and 2020). Some background on the complete study: In women with multiple sclerosis, the researchers looked at how the T cell repertoire shifted as pregnancy progressed.

Library preparation was by the immunoSEQ multiplex PCR assay. The immuneACCESS repertoire file appears here via TCRdb, limited to in-frame rearrangements. These files lack a portion of the clones; in checked studies, under half of the deficit traces to unresolved V genes, and the cause of the others is not known. The sample has more than 55,000 clones on record, approximately 91% of them singletons. The ten largest make up 1% to 1.5% of the sample. Source: peripheral blood, taken in the second trimester of pregnancy. This TCR was sampled from a female donor with multiple sclerosis, enrolled in a pregnancy study.

The DNA reads as follows: TGCGCCAGCACGGGCACAGATACGCAGTATTTT. The translation is CASTGTDTQYF. The V and J genes are TRBV5-1 and TRBJ2-3, with the D gene call left open. CDR1 and CDR2, looked up from the germline V gene, are SGHRS and YFSETQ. Trimming at the junction amounts to 6 bases on V and 1 base on J, and the germline ends lie 3 bases apart. The CDR3 holds 11 amino acids from the cysteine to the phenylalanine. Only the CDR3 part of the read is kept: 33 bases, read in frame from the first base.